The T cell receptor beta chain under discussion was sequenced for a study of Ad26.COV2.S vaccination and SARS-CoV-2 variants. The overall study: Within the COV1001 Ad26.COV2.S trial arm, the donor was enrolled.

Points from the study as a whole: Vaccine recipients and placebo recipients showed similar non-spike TCR breadth.

Worth noting for this clone: No antigen is known for it.

Treatment specified: about 20 received Ad26.COV2.S at low or high dose, single or two shots; 5 received placebo; per-sample allocation not given. It was on day 63 after the first vaccine or placebo injection that samples were taken. Sequencing was performed with immunoSEQ multiplex PCR; in TCRdb, only in-frame clones are kept and a portion is missing. Seen here are 300,000 to 500,000 clones, less than 90% observed once, and the top ten hold roughly 3.2%. The sequencing here drew on peripheral blood, taken in a trial of Ad26.COV2.S vaccine versus placebo. The TCR originated in a person aged 18 to 59 who received the Ad26.COV2.S COVID-19 vaccine or a placebo.

CDR3 residues: CASSLNRDTRAYEQFF. The CDR3 DNA follows: TGCGCCAGCAGCCTTAACCGGGACACTCGGGCCTACGAGCAGTTCTTC. The J gene is TRBJ2-1, the V gene TRBV4-1; D possibly corresponds to TRBD1 (6 bases). Trimming took off 4 bases at V and 10 bases at J, with 23 bases between the two ends. CDR3 length: 16 residues. Germline CDR1 MGHRA, CDR2 YSYEKL.